Each of the 32 T cell receptor beta chains below was sequenced from the same sample in a study of cytotoxic CD8 clonotypes in ibrutinib-treated CLL (dated by TCRdb to the early 2020s). Library prep was done by the immunoSEQ multiplex PCR assay. TCRdb took over this immuneACCESS table, retaining in-frame rearrangements with V and J assigned. Such tables are incomplete; in checked studies, under half of the missing clones stem from an unresolved V gene, and the remainder is unexplained. The sample table lists 70,000 to 80,000 clones, 65% to 85% of them with a count of one. The ten largest clones add up to 7.5% to 8% of the sample. The time point label here, explained by the study, means: progressive disease on ibrutinib. Sequenced here: PBMCs, sampled at disease progression, from a patient treated with ibrutinib. The receptors originated from a human donor with chronic lymphocytic leukemia.

This clone has only one observation. The CDR3 spells CSASHTDTQYF. CDR3 in DNA: TGCAGTGCTAGTCACACAGATACGCAGTATTTT. The gene calls are TRBV20-1 and TRBJ2-3; D ambiguous. Germline V gene sequence: CDR1 DFQATT, CDR2 SNEGSKA (reference sequence). The CDR3 has 11 residues. V shed 3 bases and J shed 2 bases, with 3 bases lying between them.

The chain links TRBV6-5 to TRBJ2-5; D might be TRBD2 (6 bases). This CDR3 spans 14 amino acids. V lost 2 bases, J lost 3 bases, and 10 bases lay in between. From germline, CDR1 is MNHEY and CDR2 SVGAGI. In nucleotides, the CDR3 is TGTGCCAGCAGTTACCCCGGGAGAGAAGAGACCCAGTACTTC. Translating it yields CASSYPGREETQYF.

The V and J genes are TRBV30 and TRBJ1-2; possibly TRBD1 for D (6 bases). The CDR3 is made up of 17 amino acids. Germline assignment: CDR1 GTSNPN and CDR2 SVGIG (reference sequence). Trimming took off 2 bases at V and 6 bases at J, with 25 bases between the two ends. In DNA form, the CDR3 reads TGTGCCTGGAGTTACCTGTCAGTCGGGGGCGGTGGAAATGGCTACACCTTC. Translated: CAWSYLSVGGGGNGYTF.

This clone was seen a single time. This rearrangement joins TRBV21-1 to TRBJ2-7; the D call of TRBD2 is as the table states it, not checked on the DNA. TRBV21-1 is tagged as a pseudogene. The CDR3 is 16 residues long. In DNA form, the CDR3 reads TGTGCCAGCAGCAAAGCCTGCGGGGGGGAGGGCCGCGAGCAGTACTTC. As protein: CASSKACGGEGREQYF.

The chain combines TRBV18 with TRBJ2-1; 8 bases map to TRBD2. CDR1 is KGHSH and CDR2 is LQKENI in the germline V gene. The CDR3 has 14 residues. After removal of 6 bases from V and 9 bases from J, the junction contained 10 bases not matched to a gene. CDR3 sequence reads: CASSTEGLVLEQFF. CDR3 bases: TGTGCCAGCTCGACTGAGGGACTAGTACTTGAGCAGTTCTTC.

This chain joins TRBV20-1 and TRBJ2-1, with unresolved D. The germline V gene encodes CDR1 DFQATT and CDR2 SNEGSKA (reference sequence). CDR3 length: 11 amino acids. Trimming removed 3 bases at V and 10 bases at J, with 10 bases between. CDR3 coding DNA: TGCAGTGCTAGTGGGGTTTCCGAGCAGTTCTTC. Translating gives CSASGVSEQFF.

The V gene is TRBV7-3, the J gene TRBJ2-3; 7 bases line up with TRBD2. The germline CDR1 and CDR2 sequences are SGHTA and FQGTGA. V trimming: 2 bases; J trimming: 3 bases; junction bases outside the gene matches: 5. This CDR3 is 15 amino acids long. The CDR3 nucleotides are TGTGCCAGCAGCTTACCTAGCGGCTATACAGATACGCAGTATTTT. Translating it yields CASSLPSGYTDTQYF.

V and J are TRBV7-9 and TRBJ2-7, with 9 nucleotides matching TRBD1. The CDR3 has 15 amino acids. Germline assignment: CDR1 SEHNR and CDR2 FQNEAQ (reference sequence). The trim removed 5 bases at V and 2 bases at J, leaving 7 bases unmatched. For the CDR3, the DNA is TGTGCCAGCAGCGGAGGGGACAGGGCAACCTACGAGCAGTACTTC. Translation: CASSGGDRATYEQYF.

This clone was seen only a few times. The chain has TRBV2 and TRBJ2-7, with 7 nucleotides matching TRBD1. Germline V CDR1 and CDR2: SNHLY, FYNNEI. V was clipped by 5 bases and J by 2 bases; unmatched bases: 6. CDR3 size: 14 residues. The CDR3 DNA sequence: TGTGCCAGCAGTTCCGGGACAGAGACCTACGAGCAGTACTTC. Translating it yields CASSSGTETYEQYF.

The table lists this clone with a few counts. V gene TRBV9 combines with J gene TRBJ2-1; unclear D gene. Germline CDR1 SGDLS, CDR2 YYNGEE. This CDR3 contains 13 residues. The ends were cut back, 4 bases at V and 2 bases at J, with 7 bases in the middle. CDR3 loop: CASSPMAYNEQFF. CDR3 nucleotide sequence: TGTGCCAGCAGCCCCATGGCCTACAATGAGCAGTTCTTC.

This clone was observed a single time. This chain connects TRBV6-5 to TRBJ1-3, with D possibly being TRBD1 (6 bases). Germline V gives CDR1 MNHEY, CDR2 SVGAGI. This CDR3 has 15 residues. The germline V and J ends were trimmed by 2 bases and 1 base, with 9 bases remaining between them. The CDR3 nucleotides read TGTGCCAGCAGTTACGGGGGGCGATCTGGAAACACCATATATTTT. It encodes CASSYGGRSGNTIYF.

This clone was observed a single time. The V call is TRBV28, the J call TRBJ2-7; possible D gene TRBD1, 5 bases. Germline values: CDR1 MDHEN, CDR2 SYDVKM. The CDR3 spans 14 residues. V lost 6 bases to trimming and J lost 6 bases, with 18 bases between them. The CDR3 loop is CASSQDSFGSEQYF. CDR3 sequence (DNA): TGTGCCAGCAGCCAAGACAGTTTTGGAAGCGAGCAGTACTTC.

The table lists this clone with a count of one. This chain links TRBV4-1 with TRBJ1-5; D perhaps matches TRBD1 (5 bases). Trimming removed 5 bases at V and 6 bases at J, with 14 bases between. The length of the CDR3 is 14 residues. Germline lookup yields CDR1 MGHRA and CDR2 YSYEKL. CDR3 loop: CASSRTISGQPQHF. The CDR3 nucleotides read TGCGCCAGCAGCAGGACAATAAGCGGTCAGCCCCAGCATTTT.

CDR3 sequence (DNA): TGTGCCAGCAACCGACAGGCAGGGTTGGGCACTGAAGCTTTCTTT. It codes for CASNRQAGLGTEAFF. The chain has TRBV6-5 and TRBJ1-1; TRBD1 might be the D (6 bases). Trimming took off 7 bases at V and 4 bases at J, with 19 bases between the two ends. The CDR3 is 15 amino acids. CDR1 and CDR2 (germline): MNHEY, SVGAGI.

V is TRBV9 and J is TRBJ2-3, with TRBD1 identical over 10 bases. Germline assignment: CDR1 SGDLS and CDR2 YYNGEE. The CDR3 extends over 17 amino acids. J was trimmed by 0 bases and V by 0 bases; bases with no gene match: 4. CDR3 DNA: TGTGCCAGCAGCGTAGAGGGACAGGGGTTGAGCACAGATACGCAGTATTTT. It is translated as CASSVEGQGLSTDTQYF.

V and J are TRBV18 and TRBJ1-2; the D is unclear. V dropped 2 bases and J dropped 5 bases, with 6 bases sitting between them. Germline CDR1 reads KGHSH; CDR2 reads LQKENI. This CDR3 region has 12 residues. The CDR3 loop reads CASSPDSYGYTF. The CDR3 DNA reads as TGTGCCAGCTCACCAGATTCGTATGGCTACACCTTC.

The V call is TRBV19, the J call TRBJ1-5; tentatively, D is TRBD1 (5 bases). CDR1 and CDR2 (germline): LNHDA, SQIVND (reference sequence). CDR3 length equals 16 residues. The V end lost 0 bases, the J end lost 2 bases, and 11 bases lay between the germline ends. For the CDR3, the DNA is TGTGCCAGTAGTATAGAAAGGGGCGCGCGCAATCAGCCCCAGCATTTT. Translating gives CASSIERGARNQPQHF.

The chain recombines TRBV29-1 with TRBJ2-2, with D hard to call. Trimming pared 0 bases from V and 4 bases from J, leaving 9 bases between. CDR3 length equals 14 residues. CDR1 SQVTM and CDR2 ANQGSEA come from the germline V gene. This CDR3 is CSVEDLGVTGELFF. The CDR3 DNA follows: TGCAGCGTTGAAGATCTTGGGGTCACCGGGGAGCTGTTTTTT.

V is TRBV29-1 and J is TRBJ1-1; 7 bases fit TRBD1. Looked up from germline, CDR1 is SQVTM and CDR2 is ANQGSEA. V lost 4 bases and J lost 4; bases outside the gene matches: 18. There are 17 residues in the CDR3. The CDR3 loop is CSVVGGGARDSSTEAFF. Here the CDR3 DNA reads TGCAGCGTTGTTGGGGGGGGAGCACGGGACAGCAGCACTGAAGCTTTCTTT.

The chain employs TRBV5-1 and TRBJ1-1, with 8 positions matching TRBD1. The CDR3 has 14 residues. Germline V gene data show CDR1 as SGHRS and CDR2 as YFSETQ. J lost 8 bases, V lost 3 bases, and 9 bases had no gene match. Written as DNA, the CDR3 is TGCGCCAGCAGCTACGGACAGGGCCAACTGGAAGCTTTCTTT. Translating gives CASSYGQGQLEAFF.

The chain couples TRBV5-1 to TRBJ2-5; D perhaps matches TRBD1 (6 bases). With 4 bases removed from V and 6 bases from J, the gap between germline ends came to 16 bases. The germline gives CDR1 SGHRS, CDR2 YFSETQ. The CDR3 is made up of 14 amino acids. As DNA, the CDR3 is TGCGCCAGCAGCGACGGGACACTAGGAAAGACCCAGTACTTC. Its protein product is CASSDGTLGKTQYF. Looking up the rest from reference TRBV5-1 and TRBJ2-5 gives the full variable domain: KAGVTQTPRYLIKTRGQQVTLSCSPISGHRSVSWYQQTPGQGLQFLFEYFSETQRNKGNFPGRFSGRQFSNSRSEMNVSTLELGDSALYLCASSDGTLGKTQYFGPGTRLLVL.

The chain recombines TRBV18 with TRBJ1-2; maybe TRBD1 (5 bases). Trimming left V 4 bases short and J 8 bases short, with 14 bases between. The germline gives CDR1 KGHSH, CDR2 LQKENI. The CDR3 runs 13 residues. The CDR3 bases are TGTGCCAGCTCACTCGCAGGGCTGAGAGGCTACACCTTC. As protein: CASSLAGLRGYTF.

As DNA, the CDR3 is TGTGCCAGCAGCCCTACTAGCGGTGAGACCCAGTACTTC. It yields the protein CASSPTSGETQYF. V and J are TRBV7-3 and TRBJ2-5, with TRBD2 matching over 8 bases. The CDR3 is 13 residues long. The ends lost 5 bases at V and 5 bases at J; junction bases unmatched: 4. In germline, CDR1 is SGHTA, CDR2 FQGTGA.

The chain links TRBV18 to TRBJ2-5, with 7 positions matching TRBD1. V was clipped by 3 bases and J by 5 bases; unmatched bases: 9. The CDR3 consists of 15 residues. CDR1 and CDR2 from the germline V gene are KGHSH and LQKENI. CDR3 residues: CASSPNTGVDETQYF. The CDR3 coding sequence is TGTGCCAGCTCACCGAACACAGGGGTGGATGAGACCCAGTACTTC.

The chain carries TRBV5-4 and TRBJ2-7; 9 nucleotides agree with TRBD2. Per germline, CDR1 SGHNT and CDR2 YYREEE (reference sequence). This CDR3 is 16 amino acids long. V trimming: 0 bases; J trimming: 1 base; junction bases outside the gene matches: 5. The CDR3 loop is CASSLASGAPSYEQYF. The CDR3 DNA sequence: TGTGCCAGCAGCTTGGCTAGCGGGGCCCCTTCCTACGAGCAGTACTTC.

This rearrangement joins TRBV30 to TRBJ2-1; possibly TRBD2 for D (5 bases). Germline V gene sequence: CDR1 GTSNPN, CDR2 SVGIG (reference sequence). The germline V and J ends were trimmed by 3 bases and 5 bases, with 11 bases remaining between them. There are 13 residues in the CDR3. CDR3 loop: CAWRTDSDNEQFF. Written as DNA, the CDR3 is TGTGCCTGGAGAACGGACTCTGACAATGAGCAGTTCTTC.

The table lists this clone with a count of one. This rearrangement joins TRBV19 to TRBJ2-3; no firm D call. CDR3 size: 20 residues. In germline, CDR1 is LNHDA, CDR2 SQIVND (reference sequence). The germline V and J ends were trimmed by 3 bases and 4 bases, with 29 bases remaining between them. CDR3 residues: CASSMRIARIPFHRADTQYF. The CDR3 DNA sequence: TGTGCCAGTAGTATGAGAATAGCCAGGATCCCTTTTCATCGTGCAGATACGCAGTATTTT.

The chain uses TRBV11-2 and TRBJ2-3, with 7 bases aligning to TRBD1. The CDR3 is 14 amino acids. The J segment lost 4 bases and the V segment lost 6 bases, leaving 7 bases of the junction unmatched. Germline V lookup: CDR1 SGHAT, CDR2 FQNNGV. CDR3 nucleotides: TGTGCCAGCAGTGTACAGGGGAGTTCAGATACGCAGTATTTT. This codes for CASSVQGSSDTQYF.

The gene calls are TRBV5-6 and TRBJ2-7, with D uncertain. There are 13 residues in the CDR3. Germline CDR1 and CDR2: SGHDT and YYEEEE. Between the trimmed V and J ends, which lost 4 bases and 4 bases, there was a span of 12 bases. The CDR3 protein is CASSRQGSYEQYF. The CDR3, as DNA: TGTGCCAGCAGCCGACAAGGTTCGTACGAGCAGTACTTC.

V and J are TRBV19 and TRBJ2-7; D could derive from TRBD1 or TRBD2 (5 bases each). CDR3 size: 13 residues. CDR1 is LNHDA, CDR2 SQIVND, per germline (reference sequence). V was shortened by 6 bases and J by 4 bases, with 13 bases between the two germline ends. CDR3 nucleotides: TGTGCCAGTAGCCCGGGACGTAAGTACGAGCAGTACTTC. Translated, it gives CASSPGRKYEQYF.

This chain links TRBV6-5 with TRBJ1-2; 8 bases are shared with TRBD1. Trimming at V came to 4 bases and at J to 8 bases, leaving 15 bases not matched to a gene. CDR1 is MNHEY, CDR2 SVGAGI, per germline. This CDR3 comprises 16 residues. CDR3 DNA sequence: TGTGCCAGCAGTTCCTCTGGACAGGGTTTTTCTTGGGGCTACACCTTC. Translated, it gives CASSSSGQGFSWGYTF.

The chain recombines TRBV28 with TRBJ1-3; TRBD1 matches at 7 bases. This CDR3 comprises 16 residues. Germline V lookup: CDR1 MDHEN, CDR2 SYDVKM. The V and J ends lost 8 bases and 0 bases, in that order; junction bases with no gene match: 10. The CDR3 loop reads CASWVGGRGSGNTIYF. The CDR3 bases are TGTGCCAGCTGGGTAGGGGGCCGAGGCTCTGGAAACACCATATATTTT.